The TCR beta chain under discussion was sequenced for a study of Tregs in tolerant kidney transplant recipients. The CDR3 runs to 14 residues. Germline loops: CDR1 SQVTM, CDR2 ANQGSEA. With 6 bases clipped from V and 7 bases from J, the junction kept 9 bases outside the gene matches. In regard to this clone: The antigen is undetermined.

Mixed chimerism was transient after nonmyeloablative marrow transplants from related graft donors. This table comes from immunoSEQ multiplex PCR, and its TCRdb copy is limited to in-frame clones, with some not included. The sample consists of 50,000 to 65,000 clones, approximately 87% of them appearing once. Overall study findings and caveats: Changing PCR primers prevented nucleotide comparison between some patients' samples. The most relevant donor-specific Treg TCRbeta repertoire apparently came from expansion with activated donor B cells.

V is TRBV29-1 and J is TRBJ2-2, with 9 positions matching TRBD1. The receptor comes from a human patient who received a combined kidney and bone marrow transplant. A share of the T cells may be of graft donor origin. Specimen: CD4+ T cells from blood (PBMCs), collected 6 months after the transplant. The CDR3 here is CSVYRDRDGGELFF. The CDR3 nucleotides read TGCAGCGTATACCGGGACAGGGACGGCGGGGAGCTGTTTTTT.